The 30 T cell receptor beta chains below were found in one sample sequenced in a study of T cells after yellow fever vaccination. Each CDR3 protein is one row after TCRdb ran MiXCR on the 5' RACE reads. The sample includes 450,000 to 600,000 distinct CDR3 sequences, about 13% of them seen just once. Sequenced material: PBMCs, taken on the day of the yellow fever booster vaccination. These receptor sequences come from a man aged 25-45 years who received the YFV17D yellow fever vaccine.

This clonotype occurred many times. The chain recombines TRBV7-3 with TRBJ2-1; D remains ambiguous. The CDR3 length is 15 residues. The V and J ends lost 1 base and 6 bases respectively, with 13 bases between them. The germline V gene encodes CDR1 SGHTA and CDR2 FQGTGA. In DNA, the CDR3 is TGTGCCAGCAGCTTAAGTCCCAACCCGCGCAATGAGCAGTTCTTC. Protein product: CASSLSPNPRNEQFF.

This chain joins TRBV29-1 and TRBJ2-3, with D possibly being TRBD2 (5 bases). The CDR3 runs to 13 residues. Germline V gene lookup returns CDR1 SQVTM and CDR2 ANQGSEA. V was clipped by 7 bases and J by 0 bases, with 11 bases between them. CDR3 region: CSAQRSSTDTQYF. The CDR3 region has the DNA TGCAGCGCCCAGCGGAGCAGCACAGATACGCAGTATTTT.

The gene calls are TRBV29-1 and TRBJ2-7; weak D call: TRBD2 (6 bases). CDR1 is SQVTM, CDR2 ANQGSEA, per germline. The ends were cut back, 2 bases at V and 5 bases at J, with 16 bases in the middle. This CDR3 has 14 residues. The CDR3 DNA reads as TGCAGCGTTGAAACGTCTAGCGCGAGCCACGAGCAGTACTTC. This codes for CSVETSSASHEQYF.

This chain joins TRBV5-5 and TRBJ2-3, with TRBD2 identical over 10 bases. The CDR3 spans 18 residues. V lost 0 bases to trimming and J lost 8 bases; unmatched junction nucleotides: 15. CDR1 SGHKS and CDR2 YYEKEE come from the germline V gene (reference sequence). CDR3 bases: TGTGCCAGCAGCTTGGAGGGTTCACTAGCGGGAAGATACGGTACGCAGTATTTT. Amino acid sequence: CASSLEGSLAGRYGTQYF.

This clonotype turned up a few times. The chain uses TRBV12-3 or TRBV12-4 and TRBJ1-1; the D is unclear. The CDR3 is 10 amino acids. The V gene lost 3 bases and the J gene lost 6 bases, with 2 bases spanning the gap. The CDR3 loop is CASSLAEAFF. The CDR3 nucleotides are TGTGCCAGCAGTTTGGCTGAAGCTTTCTTT.

CDR3 residues: CSVVPTGRSGSRTGELFF. CDR3 bases: TGCAGCGTTGTTCCGACGGGGAGGAGCGGGAGTAGGACCGGGGAGCTGTTTTTT. The chain links TRBV29-1 to TRBJ2-2; 8 nucleotides line up with TRBD2. From germline, CDR1 is SQVTM and CDR2 ANQGSEA. Trimming took 4 bases from V and 5 from J; bases not matched to a gene: 18. The CDR3 consists of 18 residues.

The chain carries TRBV19 and TRBJ2-7, with 8 bases matching TRBD1. CDR3 size: 14 residues. Germline V CDR1 and CDR2: LNHDA, SQIVND (reference sequence). Trimming at V came to 8 bases and at J to 3 bases, leaving 9 bases not matched to a gene. CDR3 bases: TGTGCCAGTGCCACCACAGGGGGACTCTACGAGCAGTACTTC. Protein product: CASATTGGLYEQYF.

The CDR3 DNA reads as TGTGCCAGCAGCGTAGGGGATGGTTTGATCCACGAGCAGTACTTC. Translated: CASSVGDGLIHEQYF. The chain recombines TRBV9 with TRBJ2-7; no reliable D call. V shed 0 bases and J shed 5 bases, with 15 bases lying between them. Germline V gene data show CDR1 as SGDLS and CDR2 as YYNGEE. The CDR3 runs 15 residues.

This clonotype was observed a handful of times. The V and J genes are TRBV9 and TRBJ2-5; 9 positions match TRBD1. CDR3 length equals 15 residues. CDR1 is SGDLS, CDR2 YYNGEE, per germline. Trimming at V came to 3 bases and at J to 5 bases, leaving 8 bases not matched to a gene. CDR3 amino acids: CASSDHGQGRETQYF. As DNA, the CDR3 is TGTGCCAGCAGCGACCACGGACAGGGGCGCGAGACCCAGTACTTC.

The chain combines TRBV6-4 with TRBJ2-1; D perhaps matches TRBD1 (6 bases). The germline V gene encodes CDR1 MRHNA and CDR2 SNTAGT. The germline V and J ends were trimmed by 2 bases and 6 bases, with 20 bases remaining between them. This CDR3 contains 17 residues. The CDR3 reads CASSDTAELKGGNEQFF. The CDR3, as DNA: TGTGCCAGCAGTGACACAGCGGAACTCAAAGGGGGCAATGAGCAGTTCTTC.

This chain joins TRBV3-1 and TRBJ1-2; 7 nucleotides match TRBD1. This CDR3 region has 13 residues. Trimming cost V 5 bases and J 7 bases; bases outside gene matches: 7. The germline V gene has CDR1 LGHDT and CDR2 YNNKEL (reference sequence). The CDR3 region is CASSTEGARGYTF. Here the CDR3 DNA reads TGTGCCAGCAGCACGGAGGGGGCGCGTGGCTACACCTTC.

This clonotype was detected a few times. This chain links TRBV6-1 with TRBJ1-1; a weak D match, TRBD1 (6 bases). The CDR3 loop spans 14 amino acids. The germline V gene has CDR1 MNHNS and CDR2 SASEGT. Trimming took off 8 bases at V and 4 bases at J, with 17 bases between the two ends. The CDR3 nucleotides read TGTGCCAGCTCCGGTGGGGGCATAATCACTGAAGCTTTCTTT. Residues: CASSGGGIITEAFF.

J is TRBJ2-7 and V is TRBV25-1; 14 positions agree with TRBD2. This CDR3 contains 15 residues. V lost 5 bases to trimming and J lost 3 bases; unmatched junction nucleotides: 3. CDR1 is MGHDK and CDR2 is SYGVNS in the germline V gene. The CDR3 reads CASSKTSGRDYEQYF. CDR3 DNA sequence: TGTGCCAGCAGTAAGACTAGCGGGAGGGACTACGAGCAGTACTTC.

This clonotype was counted many times. The genes are TRBV5-6 and TRBJ2-3; possible D gene TRBD2, 6 bases. V was cut by 5 bases and J by 6 bases, with 16 bases left in between. The length of the CDR3 is 14 residues. Per germline, CDR1 SGHDT and CDR2 YYEEEE. This CDR3 reads CASRFRTSGDTQYF. CDR3 nucleotide sequence: TGTGCCAGCAGGTTTCGGACCAGCGGGGATACGCAGTATTTT.

This clonotype was observed a handful of times. J is TRBJ2-7 and V is TRBV20-1; 10 positions agree with TRBD2. CDR3 length: 14 amino acids. The V gene's germline CDR1 is DFQATT and CDR2 SNEGSKA (reference sequence). V was pared by 7 bases and J by 3 bases, with 9 bases of the junction left unmatched. The CDR3 nucleotides read TGCAGTGTCGGACGCAGCGGGAGGGACTACGAGCAGTACTTC. Amino acids: CSVGRSGRDYEQYF.

This chain joins TRBV6-1 and TRBJ2-3, with 11 bases that match TRBD2. Germline CDR1 MNHNS, CDR2 SASEGT. This CDR3 contains 14 residues. V lost 6 bases and J lost 6; bases outside the gene matches: 5. This CDR3 is CASSTGTSGDTQYF. CDR3 nucleotides: TGTGCCAGCAGCACCGGGACTAGCGGCGATACGCAGTATTTT.

This clonotype was found a few times. The gene calls are TRBV9 and TRBJ1-6; a weak D match, TRBD1 (6 bases). V lost 0 bases to trimming and J lost 10 bases, with 8 bases between them. The CDR3 covers 13 residues. Germline values: CDR1 SGDLS, CDR2 YYNGEE. The CDR3 sequence: CASSVGGGSPLHF. The CDR3, as DNA: TGTGCCAGCAGCGTAGGAGGGGGGTCACCCCTCCACTTT.

CDR3 residues: CASSFSTGPGELFF. The DNA for the CDR3 is TGTGCCAGCAGTTTCTCCACAGGGCCCGGGGAGCTGTTTTTT. This sequence joins TRBV27 and TRBJ2-2; tentative D call: TRBD1 (6 bases). The V gene's germline CDR1 is MNHEY and CDR2 SMNVEV (reference sequence). With 3 bases removed from V and 6 bases from J, the gap between germline ends came to 11 bases. This CDR3 comprises 14 residues.

The rearrangement links TRBV20-1 to TRBJ2-1; 12 bases map to TRBD2. Unmatched junction bases numbered 5, after V lost 5 bases and J lost 9 bases. The V gene's germline CDR1 is DFQATT and CDR2 SNEGSKA (reference sequence). The CDR3 is made up of 13 amino acids. CDR3 bases: TGCAGTGCTGGACTAGCGGGACGCTCTGAGCAGTTCTTC. Its protein product is CSAGLAGRSEQFF.

This clonotype was observed a handful of times. The chain couples TRBV18 to TRBJ2-7; D gene uncertain. Trimming removed 1 base from V and 2 bases from J, with 12 bases in between. CDR3 length: 15 residues. The germline gives CDR1 KGHSH, CDR2 LQKENI. CDR3 bases: TGTGCCAGCTCACCACTTACAGAGGACCCCTACGAGCAGTACTTC. Translated, it gives CASSPLTEDPYEQYF. The full variable domain, rest sourced from reference TRBV18 and TRBJ2-7, is NAGVMQNPRHLVRRRGQEARLRCSPMKGHSHVYWYRQLPEEGLKFMVYLQKENIIDESGMPKERFSAEFPKEGPSILRIQQVVRGDSAAYFCASSPLTEDPYEQYFGPGTRLTVT.

The rearrangement uses TRBV2 and TRBJ2-1, with D possibly called TRBD1 or TRBD2 (7 bases each). The CDR3 spans 15 residues. Germline assignment: CDR1 SNHLY and CDR2 FYNNEI. Between the trimmed V and J ends, which lost 5 bases and 6 bases, there was a span of 17 bases. CDR3 residues: CASSQQGGISNEQFF. Here the CDR3 DNA reads TGTGCCAGCAGTCAGCAGGGGGGGATTAGCAATGAGCAGTTCTTC. The whole variable domain, remainder taken from reference TRBV2 and TRBJ2-1, is EPEVTQTPSHQVTQMGQEVILRCVPISNHLYFYWYRQILGQKVEFLVSFYNNEISEKSEIFDDQFSVERPDGSNFTLKIRSTKLEDSAMYFCASSQQGGISNEQFFGPGTRLTVL.

This rearrangement joins TRBV3-1 to TRBJ2-5, with a possible D match to TRBD2 (5 bases). Trimming cost V 4 bases and J 5 bases, with 11 bases left between them. The CDR3 has 13 amino acids. Germline CDR1 LGHDT, CDR2 YNNKEL (reference sequence). The CDR3 spells CASSPLGKETQYF. The CDR3 DNA reads TGTGCCAGCAGCCCACTAGGAAAGGAGACCCAGTACTTC.

This clonotype appeared a few times. The chain carries TRBV7-9 and TRBJ2-2; the D gene is possibly TRBD1 (5 bases). Looked up from germline, CDR1 is SEHNR and CDR2 is FQNEAQ (reference sequence). V was cut by 8 bases and J by 4 bases, with 8 bases left in between. There are 12 residues in the CDR3. The CDR3 loop is CASQGSTGELFF. For the CDR3, the DNA is TGTGCCAGCCAGGGTTCCACCGGGGAGCTGTTTTTT.

As DNA, the CDR3 is TGCAGCGTTGAAAGGTTCACCGGGGAGCTGTTTTTT. It translates to CSVERFTGELFF. The V call is TRBV29-1, the J call TRBJ2-2; D ambiguous. The germline V gene has CDR1 SQVTM and CDR2 ANQGSEA. Trimming took 2 bases from V and 4 from J, leaving 5 bases between them. The CDR3 contains 12 residues.

This clonotype was recorded once. This chain connects TRBV6-5 to TRBJ2-5; TRBD2 aligns across 13 bases. V lost 4 bases, J lost 4 bases, and 3 bases stayed unmatched. CDR1 MNHEY and CDR2 SVGAGI come from the germline V gene. The CDR3 consists of 15 residues. CDR3 nucleotide sequence: TGTGCCAGCAGTTCACTAGCGGGAGGGAGAGAGACCCAGTACTTC. It is translated as CASSSLAGGRETQYF.

This clonotype came up a few times. This rearrangement joins TRBV30 to TRBJ2-7; 9 bases match TRBD1. This CDR3 region has 14 residues. Germline CDR1 reads GTSNPN; CDR2 reads SVGIG (reference sequence). V was pared by 5 bases and J by 3 bases, with 8 bases of the junction left unmatched. In DNA, the CDR3 is TGTGCCTGGGCGGACAGGGGTGGGAGCTACGAGCAGTACTTC. This encodes CAWADRGGSYEQYF.

J is TRBJ2-7 and V is TRBV5-1, with 7 positions matching TRBD1. The V gene's germline CDR1 is SGHRS and CDR2 YFSETQ. The J segment lost 2 bases and the V segment lost 0 bases, leaving 5 bases of the junction unmatched. The CDR3 has 15 amino acids. CDR3 nucleotides: TGCGCCAGCAGCTTGGGGACAGGAAAACCCTACGAGCAGTACTTC. Translated: CASSLGTGKPYEQYF.

For the CDR3, the DNA is TGTGCCAGCAGTTACTTACCGGAGATCGAGCAGTTCTTC. As protein: CASSYLPEIEQFF. The V call is TRBV6-5, the J call TRBJ2-1; D is unclear. This CDR3 has 13 residues. V lost 1 base, J lost 10 bases, and 11 bases lay in between. Per germline, CDR1 MNHEY and CDR2 SVGAGI.

This clonotype was counted between two and nine times. V gene TRBV5-1 combines with J gene TRBJ1-4; D remains unclear. The germline V gene encodes CDR1 SGHRS and CDR2 YFSETQ. This CDR3 region has 15 residues. The V gene lost 0 bases and the J gene lost 0 bases, with 6 bases spanning the gap. This chain's CDR3 is CASSLALATNEKLFF. CDR3 DNA: TGCGCCAGCAGCTTGGCACTTGCAACTAATGAAAAACTGTTTTTT.

This clonotype occurred a few times. V gene TRBV12-3 or TRBV12-4 combines with J gene TRBJ1-2, with 8 bases lining up with TRBD1. Trimming removed 3 bases from V and 0 bases from J; junction bases left unmatched: 6. This CDR3 region has 16 residues. CDR3: CASSLADRGANYGYTF. CDR3 nucleotide sequence: TGTGCCAGCAGTTTGGCCGACAGGGGCGCTAACTATGGCTACACCTTC.